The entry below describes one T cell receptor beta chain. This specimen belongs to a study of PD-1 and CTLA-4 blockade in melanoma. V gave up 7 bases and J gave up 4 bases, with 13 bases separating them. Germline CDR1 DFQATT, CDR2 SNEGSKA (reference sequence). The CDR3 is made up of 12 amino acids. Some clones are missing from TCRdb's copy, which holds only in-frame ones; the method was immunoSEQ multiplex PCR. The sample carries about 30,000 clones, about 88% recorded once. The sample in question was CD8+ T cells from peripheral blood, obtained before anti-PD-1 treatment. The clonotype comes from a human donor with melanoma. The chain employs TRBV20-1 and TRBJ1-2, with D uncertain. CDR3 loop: CSDSGAFYGYTF. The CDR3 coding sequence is TGCAGTGATAGTGGCGCATTCTATGGCTACACCTTC.